This record concerns one T cell receptor beta chain sequence. It has no known antigen specificity. Base qualities are not recorded, but no much larger clone differs from it by a single base. The CDR1 and CDR2 encoded by the germline V gene are SNHLY and FYNNEI. Compared with germline, V lacks 7 bases and J lacks 1 base; bases without a gene match: 4. Taken from cysteine to phenylalanine, the CDR3 has 14 residues. Only the CDR3 DNA is retained, 42 bases long and in frame from the first base. The sample originates from a study of shared clonotypes between healthy human individuals (dated by TCRdb to the early 2020s). Some background on the complete study: A couple of women and three men aged 18 to 49 years were included in the cohort. Per donor, three plates each were used for CD4 naive and CD4 memory, two for CD8 naive, and one for CD8 memory. Blood TCR repertoires of a handful of healthy adults were deeply sequenced to estimate repertoire size and the extent of clonotype sharing between individuals. Libraries were prepared and TCR repertoires were sequenced by different laboratories using diverse techniques, in order to increase sequencing depth and limit assay-specific biases. Each donor's leukapheresis produced roughly between about 0.9 and 9.5 billion PBMCs.

The donors were healthy, HIV-negative adults who had no recently reported acute infections or vaccinations. Only Caucasian adults living in Nashville, Tennessee, USA were represented among the donors. CD4+ T cells were enriched by magnetic negative selection; naive cells were then positively selected on CD45RA, and the negative fraction formed the memory subset. Blood was obtained by leukapheresis, after which PBMCs were separated by Ficoll-Histopaque density gradient centrifugation and cryopreserved in liquid nitrogen vapor phase. Analytical flow cytometry was used to check the purity and quantity of each magnetically sorted T cell population. Genomic DNA was isolated from every sorted fraction and measured by UV absorbance on a Nanodrop 2000c. Study-level results and caveats: Clonotypes shared by all four sorted-subset donors showed higher generation probabilities than non-shared clonotypes. Across a handful of donors, approximately 5% of naive CD4, around 3.5% of naive CD8, roughly 2.2% of memory CD4, and 0.4% of memory CD8 clonotypes were shared. The small number of donors limited the genetic and exposure-history diversity represented. Larger estimated clonotype richness was generally found for naive subsets than for memory subsets. Incomplete sequencing was indicated by rarefaction of sorted-subset datasets, despite the large sequencing depth. Sampling was restricted to blood, and TCR repertoires in tissue are likely to differ from TCR repertoires in blood. Pairwise subsampling led to the expectation that sequencing depth would affect the degree of clonotype sharing among donors.

Using the deep immunoSEQ assay, TCR CDR3 regions were amplified from genomic DNA by multiplex PCR. Extracted genomic DNA from each cell subset was spread evenly across all wells of several immunoSEQ 96-well plates, with each plate serving as a replicate. For sorted subsets, about 200 ng genomic DNA, equal to 30,000 or so T cell genomes, was loaded into each replicate PCR. Purified libraries were quantified with a Qubit 3.0 fluorometer, sized on a Bioanalyzer 2100, and re-quantified with the KAPA Library Quantification kit. A separate single-read 150-cycle Illumina NextSeq 550 flow cell was used to sequence each immunoSEQ 96-well plate. The paper's processing steps were these. Because only junctional sequences without quality scores were contained in the immunoSEQ output, filtering matching that applied to full-length reads could not be performed. Sequences were annotated with PyIR, a Python wrapper for IgBLAST v1.9, using IMGT germline references to assign V/J genes and CDR3. Reads were removed for weak V/J assignments (E-value above 1e-6), missing CDR3, stop codons, out-of-frame junctions, or ambiguous translated residues. V3J clonotypes were defined as sequences sharing an identical inferred V gene, J gene, and CDR3 amino acid sequence. To compute the percentage overlap between repertoires, the number of shared unique clonotypes was divided by the size of the smaller repertoire. Three approaches were used to assess repertoire richness: RTK rarefaction, the Chao1 estimator, and Recon v2.1 estimates of unobserved clonotypes. For all TCRbeta clonotypes obtained by the gDNA method from a handful of donors, generation probabilities were computed with OLGA. TCRdb re-hosts the immuneACCESS table, in-frame sequences only. Its copies lack some clones; in the studies checked, an unresolved V gene accounts for under half of them, and the cause for the rest is not known. Clone size and the V and J calls come from that table; the DNA yielded D and trimming. In all, the sample holds approximately 980,000 clones, and over 75% of those were seen once. The ten largest account for about 1.5% of the sample.

Source material: memory CD4+ T cells sorted from blood. The cell subset or site label, read with the paper, signifies: CD45RA-negative fraction. The rearrangement combines TRBV2 with TRBJ1-3, with 7 central nucleotides matching TRBD1. This TCR came from a man aged 18 to 29 in good health. The DNA is TGTGCCAGCAACCAGGGGGGGTCTGGAAACACCATATATTTT. This gives the protein CASNQGGSGNTIYF. With the portions outside the CDR3 filled from the reference TRBV2 and TRBJ1-3 genes, the complete variable region becomes EPEVTQTPSHQVTQMGQEVILRCVPISNHLYFYWYRQILGQKVEFLVSFYNNEISEKSEIFDDQFSVERPDGSNFTLKIRSTKLEDSAMYFCASNQGGSGNTIYFGEGSWLTVV.